The sequence of this TCR beta chain was determined in a study of beta chain features in type 1 diabetes (dated 2018 in TCRdb). For the wider study: No differences in mean age, gender distribution, total cell number or subset yield were found between patients and healthy donors. A total of around 110,000,000 sorted cells were examined across all samples, and RNA yield correlated strongly with the number of cells per subset. The study compared TCRB repertoires of sorted circulating CD4+ T cell subsets between recently diagnosed type 1 diabetes patients and matched healthy donors. Whereas all 30 or so donors provided naive and central memory subsets, regulatory and stem cell-like memory subsets were isolated from just 8 patients and about 8 healthy donors. The investigation overall reported the following: Because cDNA rather than genomic DNA was sequenced, highly expressing activated cells could have been over-represented, although no difference in activation and CD3 levels was found between groups. At VDJ recombination sites, patients with type 1 diabetes made fewer insertions and deleted more nucleotides, a pattern implying thymic rearrangement abnormalities. The naive, central memory and regulatory TCRB repertoires appeared to resemble one another more closely among patients than among healthy donors. Shorter templates might have been favored by PCR, but patient and control samples were amplified and corrected together, so both groups would have been affected equally by any skew. Because small numbers of individuals were included in the HLA sub-analyses, any influence of HLA type on TCRB rearrangement was left unresolved. Type 1 diabetes patients showed a moderate but significant shortening of TCRB CDR3 length in all four CD4+ subsets.

Including the terminal cysteine and phenylalanine, the CDR3 comprises 17 residues. The DNA shown is the 51-base CDR3, in frame from base 1. Reading the germline V gene gives CDR1 SGHTA and CDR2 FQGTGA. Trimming accounts for 5 bases at V and 4 bases at J, while the number of junction bases matched to no gene is 13. As for this clone: Its target antigen remains unknown. The input lacks base qualities; no much larger clone sits a single base away.

All of the isolated RNA was reverse transcribed with the High Capacity cDNA Reverse Transcription Kit, so expressed TCRB transcripts were sequenced. Naive, central memory and regulatory T cell samples underwent deep immunoSEQ sequencing, averaging approximately 3.3 million total reads per sample. After sorted cells were lysed in RLT buffer, RNA was extracted with DNase-treated RNeasy Micro or Mini kits, with the choice depending on cell number. Each cell subset was processed separately to prevent cross-contamination, with patient and healthy donor samples processed together. Using the immunoSEQ multiplex PCR, TCRB sequences were amplified from cDNA into 87-bp fragments spanning the CDR3 region. The amplicons were sequenced using the Illumina HiSeq platform. The study's processing was this. Synthetic template baselines were used to correct PCR bias computationally, reads within Hamming distance 2 were collapsed, and singletons that could not be merged were discarded. Reads were aligned against IMGT to assign V, D and J genes, CDR3 length and insertions or deletions at six rearrangement sites. Within each subset, clonotype counts were normalized to sorted cell number, and only after that were true diversity and Gini coefficients computed with the tcR R package. The overlap coefficient, calculated on TCRB nucleotide sequences, was used to quantify repertoire sharing. As a proxy for the pre-selection repertoire, out-of-frame TCRB sequences from naive cells were analyzed. This immuneACCESS table, as held by TCRdb, lists in-frame sequences with V and J called but not all clones. Of the missing ones, under half trace to an unresolved V gene in checked studies; the others have no known cause. The DNA was the basis for D and trimming; V, J and clone size are from that table. This sample gives about 150,000 clones in total; roughly 10% of them show up just once. In total, the top ten clones hold 1.3% of the sample.

A single peripheral blood draw of about 116 mL on average was collected from each donor into heparinised tubes. Using a panel that included CD45RO, CCR7, CD25, CD127, CD95 and CD27, naive, central memory, regulatory and stem cell-like memory CD4+ T cells were sorted on a BD FACSAria II. All sorted populations exceeded 95% purity. PBMCs were separated immediately by Lymphoprep density gradient centrifugation and were stained directly, without being cultured. So that batch effects would be minimized, each experiment stained and sorted samples in pairs, pairing one healthy donor with one patient. The sample was naive CD4+ T cells from blood. Per the publication, the cell subset or site label means: true naive CD4+ T cells. This receptor was identified in a man aged 18 to 30 in good health. This receptor chain uses TRBV7-3 and TRBJ1-2; 10 bases in between match TRBD1. The sequence in DNA is TGTGCCAGCAGCGCTAAAACGACAGGGGGCCGTGGCTATGGCTACACCTTC. This yields the protein CASSAKTTGGRGYGYTF.